The entry below describes one T cell receptor beta chain. The PCR used 60 Vbeta and 13 Jbeta primers. Produced via immunoSEQ multiplex PCR; TCRdb's table is partial and in-frame only. The data hold approximately 180,000 clones, with about 13% observed a single time. The data originate from a study of cytomegalovirus exposure and HLA in healthy donors. The junction had 9 bases not matched to a gene; V was cut back by 4 bases and J by 2 bases. CDR1 SGHTA and CDR2 FQGNSA come from the germline V gene. CDR3 size: 16 residues. The specimen was PBMCs. The rearrangement links TRBV7-2 to TRBJ2-5; 8 nucleotides align to TRBD2. The source is a man aged 45 to 65 in good health and CMV-seropositive. CDR3 coding DNA: TGTGCCAGCAGCTCCCGGAATACGGGGGGGCAAGAGACCCAGTACTTC. Translated, it gives CASSSRNTGGQETQYF.